A single T cell receptor (beta chain) is shown here with its context. One junction end disagrees with the germline gene, perhaps due to a read error. These data come from a study of T cells in Graves' hyperthyroidism and ophthalmopathy. TCR beta CDR3 sequences were amplified from RNA transcripts. A set of HTBI primers served as the primers for a first-round RT-PCR of the TCR CDR3. TCRdb independently ran MiXCR on the multiplex PCR reads; one entry per CDR3 protein. Altogether roughly 800,000 distinct CDR3 sequences are present, 35% to 45% being singletons, with the ten largest covering approximately 8.7%. Germline values: CDR1 SGHTA, CDR2 FQGTGA. The CDR3 loop spans 15 amino acids.

Sample: blood. The chain combines TRBV7-3 with TRBJ2-3; perhaps TRBD1 as D (5 bases). This receptor was identified in a man between 18 and 29 years old with Graves' hyperthyroidism. The CDR3 region has the DNA TGCGCCAGCAGCCAAGCCAGGGTAGTGGCAGATACGCAGTATTTT. This encodes CASSQARVVADTQYF.